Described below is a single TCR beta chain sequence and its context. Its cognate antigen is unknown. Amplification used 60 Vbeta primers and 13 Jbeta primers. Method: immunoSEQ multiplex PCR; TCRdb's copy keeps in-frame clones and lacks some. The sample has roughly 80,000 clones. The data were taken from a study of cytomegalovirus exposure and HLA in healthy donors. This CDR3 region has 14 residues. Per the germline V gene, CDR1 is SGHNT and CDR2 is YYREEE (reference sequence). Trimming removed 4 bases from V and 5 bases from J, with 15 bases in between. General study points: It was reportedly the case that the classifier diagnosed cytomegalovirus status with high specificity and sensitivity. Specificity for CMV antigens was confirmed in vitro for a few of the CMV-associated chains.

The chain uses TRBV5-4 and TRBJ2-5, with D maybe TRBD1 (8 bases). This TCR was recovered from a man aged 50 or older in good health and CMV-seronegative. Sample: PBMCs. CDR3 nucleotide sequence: TGTGCCAGCAGCCTACAGGGGGGGACCGAGACCCAGTACTTC. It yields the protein CASSLQGGTETQYF.